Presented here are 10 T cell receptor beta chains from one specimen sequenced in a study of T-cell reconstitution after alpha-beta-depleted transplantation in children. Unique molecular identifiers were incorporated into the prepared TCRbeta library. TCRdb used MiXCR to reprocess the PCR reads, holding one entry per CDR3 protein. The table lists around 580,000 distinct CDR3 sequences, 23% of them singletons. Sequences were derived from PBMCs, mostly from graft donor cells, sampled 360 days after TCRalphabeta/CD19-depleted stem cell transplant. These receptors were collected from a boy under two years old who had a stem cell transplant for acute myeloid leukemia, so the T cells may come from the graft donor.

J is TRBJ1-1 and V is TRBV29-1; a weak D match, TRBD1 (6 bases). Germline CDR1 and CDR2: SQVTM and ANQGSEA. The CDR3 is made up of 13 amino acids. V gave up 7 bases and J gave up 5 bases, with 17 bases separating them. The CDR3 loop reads CSAGGPSRTEAFF. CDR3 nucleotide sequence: TGCAGCGCTGGGGGGCCGTCTCGAACTGAAGCTTTCTTT.

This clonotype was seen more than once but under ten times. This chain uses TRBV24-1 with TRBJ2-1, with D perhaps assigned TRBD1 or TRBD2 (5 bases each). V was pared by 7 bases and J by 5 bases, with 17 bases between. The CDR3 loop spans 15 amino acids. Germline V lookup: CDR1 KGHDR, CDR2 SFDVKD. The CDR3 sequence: CATRGTFSVDNEQFF. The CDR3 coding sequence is TGTGCCACCAGGGGGACCTTTAGCGTTGACAATGAGCAGTTCTTC.

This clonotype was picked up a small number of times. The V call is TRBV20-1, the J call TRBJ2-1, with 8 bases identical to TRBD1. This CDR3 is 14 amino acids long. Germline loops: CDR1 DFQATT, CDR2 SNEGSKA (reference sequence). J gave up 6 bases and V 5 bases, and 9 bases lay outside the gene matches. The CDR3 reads CSAYPGQDPNEQFF. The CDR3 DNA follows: TGCAGTGCTTATCCGGGACAGGACCCCAATGAGCAGTTCTTC.

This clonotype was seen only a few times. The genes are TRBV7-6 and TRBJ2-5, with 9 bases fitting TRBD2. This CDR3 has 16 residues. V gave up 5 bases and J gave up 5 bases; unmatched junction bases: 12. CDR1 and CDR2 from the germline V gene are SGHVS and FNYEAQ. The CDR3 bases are TGTGCCAGCAGCATAAACCCCGGGACTAGCCAGGAGACCCAGTACTTC. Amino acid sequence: CASSINPGTSQETQYF.

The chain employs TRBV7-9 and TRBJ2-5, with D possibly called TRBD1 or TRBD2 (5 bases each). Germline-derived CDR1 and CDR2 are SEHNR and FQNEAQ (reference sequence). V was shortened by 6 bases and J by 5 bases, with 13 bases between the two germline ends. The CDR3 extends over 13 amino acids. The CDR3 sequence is CASRLEGLETQYF. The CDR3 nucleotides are TGTGCCAGCAGGCTAGAGGGGTTGGAGACCCAGTACTTC.

The CDR3 DNA reads TGCGCCAGCAGTGAGAGGCAAGGACAGTTGGAAGAGACCCAGTACTTC. Translating it yields CASSERQGQLEETQYF. The chain combines TRBV10-1 with TRBJ2-5; TRBD1 might be the D (6 bases). Trimming cost V 2 bases and J 3 bases, with 16 bases left between them. Germline assignment: CDR1 WNHNN and CDR2 SYGVQD (reference sequence). CDR3 length: 16 amino acids.

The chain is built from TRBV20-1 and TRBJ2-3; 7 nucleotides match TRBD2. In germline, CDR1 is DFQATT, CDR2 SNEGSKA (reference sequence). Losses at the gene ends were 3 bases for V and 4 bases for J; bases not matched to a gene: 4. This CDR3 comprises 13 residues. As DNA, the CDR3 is TGCAGTGCTAGTTGGGCGGGGGCAGATACGCAGTATTTT. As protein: CSASWAGADTQYF.

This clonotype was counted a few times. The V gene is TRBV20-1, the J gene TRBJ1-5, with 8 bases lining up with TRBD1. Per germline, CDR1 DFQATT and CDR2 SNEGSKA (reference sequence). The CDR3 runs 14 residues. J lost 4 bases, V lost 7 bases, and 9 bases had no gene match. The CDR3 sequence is CSVIGQGPNQPQHF. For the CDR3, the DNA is TGCAGTGTGATAGGACAGGGCCCAAATCAGCCCCAGCATTTT.

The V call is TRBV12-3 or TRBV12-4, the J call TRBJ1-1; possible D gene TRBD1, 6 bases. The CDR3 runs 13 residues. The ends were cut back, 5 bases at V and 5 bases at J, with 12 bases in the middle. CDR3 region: CASSSTGWTEAFF. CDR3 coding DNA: TGTGCCAGCAGTAGCACAGGGTGGACTGAAGCTTTCTTT.

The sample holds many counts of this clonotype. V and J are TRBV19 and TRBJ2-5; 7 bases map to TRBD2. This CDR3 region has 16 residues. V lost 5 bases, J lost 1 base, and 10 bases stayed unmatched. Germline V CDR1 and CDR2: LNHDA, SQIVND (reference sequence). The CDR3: CASSLSSRGVQETQYF. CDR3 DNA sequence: TGTGCCAGTAGTCTATCTAGCCGGGGGGTCCAAGAGACCCAGTACTTC. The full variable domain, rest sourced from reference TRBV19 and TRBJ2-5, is DGGITQSPKYLFRKEGQNVTLSCEQNLNHDAMYWYRQDPGQGLRLIYYSQIVNDFQKGDIAEGYSVSREKKESFPLTVTSAQKNPTAFYLCASSLSSRGVQETQYFGPGTRLLVL.